This T cell receptor beta chain is drawn from a study of identical twins (dated by TCRdb to 2015 to 2016). Study-wide context: The study deep-sequenced TCR alpha and beta repertoires from monozygotic twins, unrelated adults of various ages and cord blood to test whether fetal clonotypes persist. To rule out contamination, replicate twin experiments were performed at different times with different library preparation protocols.

The paper's findings and limits, for the study overall: In beta out-of-frame sequences, excess twin sharing was weaker, because having fewer shared sequences lowered the signal-to-noise ratio. Out-of-frame TCR alpha sequences shared between twins showed an excess of low generation-probability sequences compared with coincidental sharing between unrelated individuals. Abundant cord blood beta clonotypes carried fewer insertions; young adult naive repertoires showed a weaker similar trend, while memory repertoires showed none. Because the same donors could not be followed over many years, conclusions were based on cross-sectional statistical analysis. Zero-insertion analyses could be partly confounded by invariant T cells such as MAIT and iNKT, although diverse VJ usage argued against such confounding for most clonotypes. Recombination models systematically underestimated out-of-frame TCR alpha sharing in monozygotic twins but agreed with sharing between unrelated individuals.

Only healthy Caucasian donors were included. Three pairs of female monozygotic twins, all aged 18 to 29 years, made up the twin cohort. Peripheral blood mononuclear cells were used as the source from which RNA for TCR libraries was isolated. In the case of this clonotype: Its binding antigen is unknown. Base qualities are not recorded, but no much larger clone differs from it by a single base.

Library prep was done by 5' RACE. Sequencer: Illumina HiSeq 2000. Template switching introduced a universal primer binding site; the final cDNA contained a unique molecular identifier, enabling accurate counting of TCR cDNA molecules. First-strand cDNA for TCR alpha and beta chains was synthesized from specific primers in the conserved constant-segment region. To control for contamination, each cDNA library was double barcoded with a SMART-Mk sample barcode plus Illumina barcodes. TruSeq adapter sequences along with Illumina sample barcodes were introduced in two successive PCR steps. The TCR alpha and beta cDNA libraries were sequenced on the Illumina HiSeq platform using custom primers. On the authors' methods: Raw reads were processed with MiGEC to extract unique molecular identifiers, and MiXCR was used to determine CDR3 positions. Recombination models were inferred per individual with the repgenHMM and IGoR tools using an EM algorithm. The analysis of shared clonotypes was done with the tcR package in R, with sharing normalized by the product of cloneset sizes. To study raw recombination free of thymic and clonal selection effects, out-of-frame nonproductive sequences were analyzed. The public reads were quality trimmed at Q25 with fastp and then assembled into clones with MiXCR by TCRdb, keeping productive beta chains. Rows with a matching CDR3 protein are joined into one entry that keeps the most common DNA and genes. Clone size and V and J calls follow TCRdb, not the original study. In all, the sample holds hundreds of thousands of distinct CDR3 sequences, and about 12% of those were seen once. The ten most abundant clones make up about 1.5% of the sample.

A distance of 13 bases separates the germline ends of V and J, which lose 3 bases and 1 base respectively. CDR1 and CDR2, looked up from the germline V gene, are SGHTA and FQGNSA. There are 15 amino acids in the CDR3, from cysteine to phenylalanine inclusive. Only the CDR3 DNA is retained, 45 bases long and in frame from the first base. Separately, the same data were catalogued under a study of yellow fever vaccine responses in identical twins. As that second paper reports: The T cell response to vaccination in identical twins was reported by the authors to appear partly convergent and partly personalized. The study precisely tracked vaccine-responding T cell clones in identical twins.

The source is a woman under 30 in good health. The chain couples TRBV7-2 to TRBJ2-7, with the D gene too uncertain to name. Sequences were obtained from PBMCs. The CDR3 corresponds to CASSFNNVQSYEQYF. The DNA sequence reads TGTGCCAGCAGCTTTAATAACGTGCAGTCCTACGAGCAGTACTTC.